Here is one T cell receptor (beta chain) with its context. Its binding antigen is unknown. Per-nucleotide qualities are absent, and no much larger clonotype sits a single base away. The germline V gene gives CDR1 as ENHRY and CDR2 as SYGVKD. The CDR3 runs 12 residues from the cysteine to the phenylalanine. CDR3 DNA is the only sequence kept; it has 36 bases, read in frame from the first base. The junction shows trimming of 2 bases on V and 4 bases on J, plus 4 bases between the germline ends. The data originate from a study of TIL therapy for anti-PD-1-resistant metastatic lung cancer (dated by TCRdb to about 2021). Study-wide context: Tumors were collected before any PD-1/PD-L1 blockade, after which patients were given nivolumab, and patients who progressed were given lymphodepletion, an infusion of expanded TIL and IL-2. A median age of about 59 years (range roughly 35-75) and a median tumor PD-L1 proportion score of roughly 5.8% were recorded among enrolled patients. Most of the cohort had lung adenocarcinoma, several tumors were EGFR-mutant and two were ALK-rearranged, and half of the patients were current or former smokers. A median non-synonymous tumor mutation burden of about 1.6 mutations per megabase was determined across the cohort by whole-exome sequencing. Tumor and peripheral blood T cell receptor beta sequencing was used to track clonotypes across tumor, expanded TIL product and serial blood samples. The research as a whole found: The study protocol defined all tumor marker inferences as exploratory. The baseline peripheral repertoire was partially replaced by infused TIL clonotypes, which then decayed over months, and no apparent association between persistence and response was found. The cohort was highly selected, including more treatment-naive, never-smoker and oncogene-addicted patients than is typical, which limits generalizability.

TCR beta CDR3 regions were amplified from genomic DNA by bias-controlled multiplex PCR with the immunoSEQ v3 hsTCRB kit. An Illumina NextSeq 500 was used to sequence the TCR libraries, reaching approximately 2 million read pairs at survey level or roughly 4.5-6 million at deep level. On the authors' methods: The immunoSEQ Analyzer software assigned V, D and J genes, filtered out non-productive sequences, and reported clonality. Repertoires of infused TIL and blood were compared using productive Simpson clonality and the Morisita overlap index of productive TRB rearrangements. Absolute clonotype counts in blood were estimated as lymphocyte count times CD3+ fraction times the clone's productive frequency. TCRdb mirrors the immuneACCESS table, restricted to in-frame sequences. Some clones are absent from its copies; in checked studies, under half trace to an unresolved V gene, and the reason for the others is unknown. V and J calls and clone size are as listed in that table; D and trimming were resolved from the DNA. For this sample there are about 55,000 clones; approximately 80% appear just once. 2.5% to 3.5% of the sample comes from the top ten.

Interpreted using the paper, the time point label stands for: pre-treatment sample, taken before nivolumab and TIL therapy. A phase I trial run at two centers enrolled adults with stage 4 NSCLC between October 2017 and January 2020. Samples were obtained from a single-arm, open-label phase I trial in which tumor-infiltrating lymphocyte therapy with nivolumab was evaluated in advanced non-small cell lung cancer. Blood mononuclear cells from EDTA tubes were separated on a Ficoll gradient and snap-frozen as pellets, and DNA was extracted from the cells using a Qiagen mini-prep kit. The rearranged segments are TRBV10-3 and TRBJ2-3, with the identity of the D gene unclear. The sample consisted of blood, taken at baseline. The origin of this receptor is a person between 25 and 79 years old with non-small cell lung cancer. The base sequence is TGTGCCATCAGTGAGGGGGCAGATACGCAGTATTTT. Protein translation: CAISEGADTQYF.